The clone carrying this T cell receptor beta chain was picked up one time. The antigen remains unidentified. Losses at the gene ends were 4 bases for V and 3 bases for J; bases not matched to a gene: 21. The CDR3 has 22 amino acids. In germline, CDR1 is MDHEN, CDR2 SYDVKM. This sample was included in a study of graft-versus-host responses after intestinal transplantation. At the level of the study: Every recipient underwent anti-thymocyte globulin induction, then tacrolimus and steroids for two to three years. Study conclusions and caveats: Ileal or blood samples showed some GvH clones first, and such clones were also found in recipient marrow. Within allografts, high graft-versus-host to host-versus-graft clonal ratios were seen among patients with graft-donor T cell macrochimerism.

Measured with immunoSEQ multiplex PCR; TCRdb has only the in-frame clones, and not every one. This sample has around 100,000 clones; approximately 93% occur once, and the top ten carry around 1%. The sequences come from unstimulated CD8+ T cells sorted from spleen or lymph node cells, collected before transplant. The source of this sequence is a human donor who was the organ donor for an intestinal transplant. This chain uses TRBV28 with TRBJ2-1; 13 nucleotides match TRBD2. The CDR3 here is CASSSGTGMELAGGGHYNEQFF. The CDR3 nucleotides are TGTGCCAGCAGTTCCGGGACAGGGATGGAACTAGCGGGAGGGGGGCACTACAATGAGCAGTTCTTC.